This T cell receptor beta chain was documented in a study of T cell responses to AZD1222 COVID-19 vaccine. With respect to this clone: Its specificity is not known.

The protocol was immunoSEQ multiplex PCR, while the TCRdb copy is restricted to in-frame clones and leaves out a portion. The sample includes approximately 60,000 clones, roughly 84% of them seen just once. The CDR3 is 15 residues long. The ends lost 2 bases at V and 7 bases at J; junction bases unmatched: 7. Per germline, CDR1 SGHTA and CDR2 FQGNSA. Study findings and constraints: At baseline, just five to seven AZD1222 recipients tested seropositive. Reports indicate that nearly half of spike-specific TCRs are directed at unmutated variant regions.

The source was peripheral blood, collected on day 0 of AZD1222 vaccination. This clonotype was sampled from an adult in good health. V gene TRBV7-2 combines with J gene TRBJ1-2, with TRBD1 matching 10 bases. The DNA for the CDR3 is TGTGCCAGCAGCTTATCGAGACAGGGGGCAAGTGGCTACACCTTC. Encoded protein: CASSLSRQGASGYTF.